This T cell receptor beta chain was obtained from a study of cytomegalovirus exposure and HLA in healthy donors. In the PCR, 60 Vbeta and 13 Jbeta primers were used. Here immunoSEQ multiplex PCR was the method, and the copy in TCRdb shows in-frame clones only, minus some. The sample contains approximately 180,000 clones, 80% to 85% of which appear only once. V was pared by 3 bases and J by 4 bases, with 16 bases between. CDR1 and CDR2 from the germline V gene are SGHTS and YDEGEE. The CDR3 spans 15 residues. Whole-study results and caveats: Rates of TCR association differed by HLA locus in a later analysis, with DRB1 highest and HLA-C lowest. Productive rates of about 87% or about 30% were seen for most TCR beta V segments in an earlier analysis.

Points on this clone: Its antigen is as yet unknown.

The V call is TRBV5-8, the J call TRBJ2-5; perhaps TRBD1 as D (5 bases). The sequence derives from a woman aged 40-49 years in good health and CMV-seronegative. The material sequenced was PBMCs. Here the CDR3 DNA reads TGTGCCAGCAGCTCTCTGGTCCCAAGGGGAGAGACCCAGTACTTC. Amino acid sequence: CASSSLVPRGETQYF. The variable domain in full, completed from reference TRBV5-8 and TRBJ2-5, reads EAGVTQSPTHLIKTRGQQATLRCSPISGHTSVYWYQQALGLGLQFLLWYDEGEERNRGNFPPRFSGRQFPNYSSELNVNALELEDSALYLCASSSLVPRGETQYFGPGTRLLVL.